The 29 T cell receptor beta chains below come from one sample, sequenced in a study of blood T cells in healthy people across ages. A sample-barcoded 5' primer and a J-beta primer mix were used in a second PCR of roughly 6 to 11 cycles. TCRdb used MiXCR to reprocess the 5' RACE reads, holding one entry per CDR3 protein. Of roughly 1,000,000 distinct CDR3 sequences in the sample, approximately 25% were seen once. These data are also associated with another study on T cells of mothers and their children.

What was sequenced was blood. The receptors were sampled from a girl aged 2-10 years in good health.

This clonotype has more than one count but fewer than ten. The chain has TRBV28 and TRBJ2-7, with 11 bases lining up with TRBD2. Germline CDR1 and CDR2: MDHEN and SYDVKM. The CDR3 runs 16 residues. Trimming at V came to 3 bases and at J to 0 bases, leaving 4 bases not matched to a gene. Here the CDR3 DNA reads TGTGCCAGCAGTTTTGGGACTAGCGGAAACTCCTACGAGCAGTACTTC. It codes for CASSFGTSGNSYEQYF.

V and J are TRBV9 and TRBJ2-3, with D perhaps TRBD1 or TRBD2 (6 bases each). The CDR3 totals 14 residues. With 3 bases removed from V and 9 bases from J, the gap between germline ends came to 17 bases. Germline V gives CDR1 SGDLS, CDR2 YYNGEE. The CDR3 is CASSGRLGGLTQYF. DNA of the CDR3: TGTGCCAGCAGCGGAAGACTAGGGGGGTTGACGCAGTATTTT.

This rearrangement joins TRBV12-3 or TRBV12-4 to TRBJ1-5; TRBD1 matches 10 bases. The CDR3 extends over 18 amino acids. V was pared by 6 bases and J by 0 bases, with 11 bases of the junction left unmatched. The DNA for the CDR3 is TGTGCCAGCAGGCTACGGGACAGGGGATTCGATAGCAATCAGCCCCAGCATTTT. Encoded protein: CASRLRDRGFDSNQPQHF.

This clonotype occurred once. The rearrangement links TRBV5-1 to TRBJ2-1; 8 bases align to TRBD2. This CDR3 spans 15 amino acids. V was clipped by 0 bases and J by 8 bases; unmatched bases: 7. Germline CDR1 SGHRS, CDR2 YFSETQ. The DNA of the CDR3 is TGCGCCAGCAGCTTGGCCCTAGCGGGCATCGATGAGCAGTTCTTC. It is translated as CASSLALAGIDEQFF.

This chain uses TRBV6-2 or TRBV6-3 with TRBJ1-1, with D unresolved. CDR1 and CDR2 from the germline V gene are MNHEY and SVGEGT. The CDR3 length is 13 residues. Trimming left V 2 bases short and J 2 bases short, with 6 bases between. CDR3 coding DNA: TGTGCCAGCAGTTACGGGTTCAACACTGAAGCTTTCTTT. The encoded protein is CASSYGFNTEAFF.

V gene TRBV6-5 combines with J gene TRBJ2-2; D is uncertain. The V end was cut by 2 bases, the J end by 0 bases, with 13 bases between. From germline, CDR1 is MNHEY and CDR2 SVGAGI. This CDR3 contains 17 residues. The CDR3 coding sequence is TGTGCCAGCAGTTACCTCGTGTCAAACGCGAACACCGGGGAGCTGTTTTTT. Protein product: CASSYLVSNANTGELFF.

This clonotype has just a few counts. The chain couples TRBV11-2 to TRBJ2-5; D gene unclear. Germline lookup yields CDR1 SGHAT and CDR2 FQNNGV. The V and J ends lost 1 base and 4 bases respectively, with 13 bases between them. This CDR3 has 15 amino acids. The CDR3 loop is CASSLVGSLLETQYF. DNA for the CDR3: TGTGCCAGCAGCTTAGTAGGCTCCCTGCTAGAGACCCAGTACTTC.

Here the CDR3 reads CASSQVGPANEKLFF. The CDR3 region has the DNA TGCGCCAGCAGCCAAGTGGGGCCCGCAAATGAAAAACTGTTTTTT. This chain connects TRBV4-1 to TRBJ1-4; D may be TRBD1 (5 bases). With 1 base removed from V and 5 bases from J, the gap between germline ends came to 11 bases. Germline values: CDR1 MGHRA, CDR2 YSYEKL. The CDR3 spans 15 residues.

This clonotype was seen only a few times. The chain links TRBV25-1 to TRBJ2-3; 9 positions match TRBD2. This CDR3 is built from 18 residues. V was clipped by 0 bases and J by 0 bases; unmatched bases: 7. Germline V gene sequence: CDR1 MGHDK, CDR2 SYGVNS. The CDR3 DNA reads as TGTGCCAGCAGTGAATATGGTAGCGGGAGCCCAAGCACAGATACGCAGTATTTT. Translation: CASSEYGSGSPSTDTQYF. The whole variable domain, filled in from reference TRBV25-1 and TRBJ2-3, reads EADIYQTPRYLVIGTGKKITLECSQTMGHDKMYWYQQDPGMELHLIHYSYGVNSTEKGDLSSESTVSRIRTEHFPLTLESARPSHTSQYLCASSEYGSGSPSTDTQYFGPGTRLTVL.

The chain carries TRBV5-6 and TRBJ1-6, with D unresolved. V was shortened by 2 bases and J by 8 bases, with 8 bases between the two germline ends. CDR3 size: 13 residues. Germline V lookup: CDR1 SGHDT, CDR2 YYEEEE. CDR3 coding DNA: TGTGCCAGCAGCTTTCGTGTATATTCACCCCTCCACTTT. Its protein product is CASSFRVYSPLHF. Combining the CDR3 with reference TRBV5-6 and TRBJ1-6 gives the whole variable domain DAGVTQSPTHLIKTRGQQVTLRCSPKSGHDTVSWYQQALGQGPQFIFQYYEEEERQRGNFPDRFSGHQFPNYSSELNVNALLLGDSALYLCASSFRVYSPLHFGNGTRLTVT.

The chain couples TRBV11-2 to TRBJ2-5, with TRBD2 identical over 9 bases. With the DNA end fitting TRBJ2-7 better, the J assignment may be wrong. Per the germline V gene, CDR1 is SGHAT and CDR2 is FQNNGV. This CDR3 has 16 residues. In DNA, the CDR3 is TGTGCCAGCAGCTTAGGATTAGCGGGAGCCCTCTACGAGCAGTACTTC. It yields the protein CASSLGLAGALYEQYF.

The V gene is TRBV18, the J gene TRBJ2-7; 8 nucleotides line up with TRBD1. Germline assignment: CDR1 KGHSH and CDR2 LQKENI. The ends lost 8 bases at V and 2 bases at J; junction bases unmatched: 5. The CDR3 loop spans 13 amino acids. The CDR3 protein is CASRAQGAYEQYF. CDR3 bases: TGTGCCAGCCGCGCACAGGGGGCCTACGAGCAGTACTTC.

This rearrangement joins TRBV29-1 to TRBJ2-5; possibly TRBD1 for D (6 bases). V lost 6 bases and J 5 bases, leaving 10 bases between the germline ends. The CDR3 extends over 11 amino acids. Germline CDR1 reads SQVTM; CDR2 reads ANQGSEA. CDR3 DNA sequence: TGCAGCGTAAACAGGGATGAGACCCAGTACTTC. This codes for CSVNRDETQYF.

V and J are TRBV11-2 and TRBJ1-4; TRBD1 agrees at 7 bases. This CDR3 has 15 amino acids. Trimming cost V 5 bases and J 5 bases; bases outside gene matches: 8. CDR1 is SGHAT, CDR2 FQNNGV, per germline. CDR3 nucleotide sequence: TGTGCCAGCAGCCCCCGGGACAGCCTGAATGAAAAACTGTTTTTT. Residues: CASSPRDSLNEKLFF. The full variable domain, completed using reference TRBV11-2 and TRBJ1-4, is EAGVAQSPRYKIIEKRQSVAFWCNPISGHATLYWYQQILGQGPKLLIQFQNNGVVDDSQLPKDRFSAERLKGVDSTLKIQPAKLEDSAVYLCASSPRDSLNEKLFFGSGTQLSVL.

The chain joins TRBV20-1 to TRBJ1-2; D unclear. In germline, CDR1 is DFQATT, CDR2 SNEGSKA (reference sequence). The CDR3 length is 13 residues. The V gene lost 5 bases and the J gene lost 5 bases, with 15 bases spanning the gap. The CDR3 sequence is CSAEAQDSYGYTF. DNA of the CDR3: TGCAGTGCTGAGGCCCAGGATAGTTATGGCTACACCTTC.

This clonotype was seen once. The chain joins TRBV6-1 to TRBJ2-7; 11 positions agree with TRBD2. The DNA end is more similar to TRBJ2-1, so the J call may be wrong. The CDR3 runs to 15 residues. Germline CDR1 is MNHNS and CDR2 is SASEGT. CDR3 sequence reads: CASSKSSGGADEQFF. CDR3 coding DNA: TGTGCCAGCAGTAAGAGTAGCGGGGGGGCGGATGAGCAGTTCTTC.

This sequence joins TRBV28 and TRBJ1-1; D ambiguous. V was trimmed by 2 bases and J by 0 bases, leaving 10 bases between them. Per germline, CDR1 MDHEN and CDR2 SYDVKM. This CDR3 is 15 amino acids long. The CDR3 loop reads CASSLIETMNTEAFF. In DNA form, the CDR3 reads TGTGCCAGCAGTTTAATAGAGACCATGAACACTGAAGCTTTCTTT.

V usage is TRBV4-3 and J usage is TRBJ2-1; 10 nucleotides match TRBD1. J gave up 8 bases and V 0 bases, and 4 bases lay outside the gene matches. From germline, CDR1 is LGHNA and CDR2 YSLEER. This CDR3 has 15 amino acids. CDR3 amino acids: CASSQDGTGVDEQFF. Here the CDR3 DNA reads TGCGCCAGCAGCCAAGACGGGACAGGGGTAGATGAGCAGTTCTTC.

This clonotype was found a few times. The V call is TRBV7-9, the J call TRBJ2-2; D is uncertain. The CDR3 has 15 residues. V was cut by 2 bases and J by 4 bases, with 11 bases left in between. Germline V gives CDR1 SEHNR, CDR2 FQNEAQ (reference sequence). CDR3 residues: CASSLKALGTGELFF. In DNA, the CDR3 is TGTGCCAGCAGCTTAAAAGCGCTTGGCACCGGGGAGCTGTTTTTT.

The gene calls are TRBV7-6 and TRBJ2-1; no definite D call. V was trimmed by 2 bases and J by 0 bases, leaving 11 bases between them. The CDR3 has 16 amino acids. Per germline, CDR1 SGHVS and CDR2 FNYEAQ. The CDR3 protein is CASSLWRPGSYNEQFF. DNA for the CDR3: TGTGCCAGCAGCTTATGGCGCCCTGGCTCCTACAATGAGCAGTTCTTC.

This chain joins TRBV7-9 and TRBJ2-1; D gene ambiguous. V gave up 5 bases and J gave up 0 bases, with 8 bases separating them. CDR3 length: 14 amino acids. Germline V CDR1 and CDR2: SEHNR, FQNEAQ (reference sequence). Here the CDR3 reads CASSEPISYNEQFF. The DNA for the CDR3 is TGTGCCAGCAGCGAGCCTATCTCCTACAATGAGCAGTTCTTC.

The genes are TRBV29-1 and TRBJ1-2, with 12 bases fitting TRBD1. This CDR3 comprises 12 residues. The V segment lost 7 bases and the J segment 8 bases; nucleotides outside the gene matches: 5. The germline CDR1 and CDR2 sequences are SQVTM and ANQGSEA. The CDR3 coding sequence is TGCAGCGGGGGACAGGGGGCAAAGGGCTACACCTTC. Translating gives CSGGQGAKGYTF.

The chain has TRBV7-8 and TRBJ2-5; a possible D gene is TRBD2 (6 bases). The CDR3 runs to 18 residues. Trimming left V 7 bases short and J 3 bases short, with 27 bases between. Germline loops: CDR1 SGHVS, CDR2 FQNEAQ. As DNA, the CDR3 is TGTGCCAGCACGGGGGTCGAGGTGTCGGCAGAAACAAAAGAGACCCAGTACTTC. Translated: CASTGVEVSAETKETQYF.

The rearrangement joins TRBV3-1 to TRBJ2-5; 7 bases are shared with TRBD2. CDR1 is LGHDT, CDR2 YNNKEL, per germline (reference sequence). The CDR3 spans 12 residues. The J segment lost 3 bases and the V segment lost 6 bases, leaving 1 base of the junction unmatched. The CDR3 spells CASRRGKETQYF. The CDR3 bases are TGTGCCAGCAGGCGGGGGAAAGAGACCCAGTACTTC.

The chain recombines TRBV28 with TRBJ2-7; D gene ambiguous. Trimming took off 7 bases at V and 9 bases at J, with 13 bases between the two ends. This CDR3 has 11 amino acids. Germline V gene data show CDR1 as MDHEN and CDR2 as SYDVKM. The CDR3 sequence: CASNTGSSQYF. The CDR3 coding sequence is TGTGCCAGCAACACTGGTAGTTCGCAGTACTTC.

The rearrangement uses TRBV12-3 or TRBV12-4 and TRBJ1-1; 7 positions match TRBD1. This CDR3 contains 11 residues. The V gene end was trimmed by 5 bases and the J gene end by 13 bases; junction bases not matched to a gene: 7. CDR3 in DNA: TGTGCCAGCAGTCTCAGGGGGGAGAATTTCTTT. Protein product: CASSLRGENFF.

This clonotype was observed a few times. The J gene is TRBJ1-4, the V gene TRBV7-9, with TRBD1 matching over 7 bases. The germline CDR1 and CDR2 sequences are SEHNR and FQNEAQ (reference sequence). This CDR3 comprises 14 residues. V lost 2 bases, J lost 6 bases, and 3 bases stayed unmatched. The CDR3 reads CASSLRGRDEKLFF. In DNA form, the CDR3 reads TGTGCCAGCAGCTTAAGGGGGCGGGATGAAAAACTGTTTTTT.

This clonotype was seen many times. Germline is not matched at one junction end, which may reflect a read error. This chain uses TRBV5-1 with TRBJ2-7; 8 bases fit TRBD1. The CDR3 has 14 residues. The germline V gene encodes CDR1 SGHRS and CDR2 YFSETQ. In DNA form, the CDR3 reads TGTGCCAGCAGTTTAGGACAGGGTGCAGACGAGCAGTACTTC. Translating gives CASSLGQGADEQYF.

There are a few counts of this clonotype. The CDR3 loop reads CASSPSTGGFEQFF. The CDR3 coding sequence is TGTGCCAGCAGTCCCTCGACAGGGGGCTTTGAGCAGTTCTTC. The chain couples TRBV27 to TRBJ2-7, with 10 nucleotides matching TRBD1. Matching the DNA end better, TRBJ2-1 makes the J call doubtful. This CDR3 is built from 14 residues. From germline, CDR1 is MNHEY and CDR2 SMNVEV (reference sequence).